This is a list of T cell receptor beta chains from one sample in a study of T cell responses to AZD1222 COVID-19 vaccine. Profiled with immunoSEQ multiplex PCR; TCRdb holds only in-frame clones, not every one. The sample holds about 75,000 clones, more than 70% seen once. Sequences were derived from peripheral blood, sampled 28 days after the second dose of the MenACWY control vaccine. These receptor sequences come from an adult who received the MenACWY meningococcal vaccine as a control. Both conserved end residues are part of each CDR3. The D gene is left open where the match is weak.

CASSLGARNTEAFF	-	TRBV5-6	TRBJ1-1
CASSKRTSSGNTIYF	-	TRBV19	TRBJ1-3
CAISDPALAGAGDTQYF	TRBD2	TRBV10-3	TRBJ2-3
CASSPLPGDTQYF	-	TRBV2	TRBJ2-3
CASSLGHGDTEAFF	-	TRBV7-9	TRBJ1-1
CASSLGTGGRFNSPLHF	-	TRBV7-2	TRBJ1-6
CASSEAADYYGYTF	-	TRBV2	TRBJ1-2
CASSAGQFHNEQFF	-	TRBV7-3	TRBJ2-1
CASSESTRRNLNYGYTF	-	TRBV6-1	TRBJ1-2
CASSLNGLQETQYF	-	TRBV7-3	TRBJ2-5
CASSQSRGHYGYTF	-	TRBV14	TRBJ1-2
CASSTDEGTEAFF	-	TRBV19	TRBJ1-1
CASSLGWANTEAFF	-	TRBV5-5	TRBJ1-1
CASSLGQGGYTEAFF	TRBD1	TRBV18	TRBJ1-1
CALEGGADTQYF	-	TRBV30	TRBJ2-3
CASSGDTPARSLNTEAFF	-	TRBV2	TRBJ1-1
CASSLDGSGVGYTF	-	TRBV7-2	TRBJ1-2